The following is a T cell receptor beta chain sequence with its context. Its specificity is unknown. Germline CDR1 MGHRA, CDR2 YSYEKL. The CDR3 is 19 amino acids. Deletions cut 3 bases from V and 1 base from J, with 21 bases between. This specimen belongs to a study of OX40 agonist ivuxolimab in advanced cancers. Study at large: Patients were infused with ivuxolimab every 2 weeks at 0.01 to 10 mg/kg. Study-level findings and limits: Among T cells, CD8+ cells averaged more expanded clones than CD4+ cells.

Profiled with immunoSEQ multiplex PCR; TCRdb holds only in-frame clones, not every one. The repertoire includes approximately 91,000 clones, around 86% of them detected once, and roughly 1.9% sits in the top ten. The chain combines TRBV4-1 with TRBJ1-4; weak D call: TRBD1 (6 bases). The source is an adult with an advanced solid tumor such as melanoma, head and neck, liver or kidney cancer. Sequenced here: CD4+ or CD8+ T cells sorted from blood, sampled in a trial of the OX40 agonist ivuxolimab. CDR3 sequence reads: CASSQAQGWLFGTNEKLFF. The CDR3 DNA follows: TGCGCCAGCAGCCAGGCACAGGGATGGTTATTCGGAACTAATGAAAAACTGTTTTTT.